The 26 T cell receptor beta chains listed next were all sequenced from one sample in a study of CD8 T cells in ankylosing spondylitis (dated by TCRdb to 2016 to 2017). The library was built by means of 5' RACE. The sequencing machine was an Illumina HiSeq 2500. The public sequencing data were trimmed at Q25 with fastp and processed into clonotypes with MiXCR by TCRdb, which kept only in-frame beta chains. Rows are combined by CDR3 protein, so each entry shows the most common genes and DNA. For this sample the table gives 150,000 to 200,000 distinct CDR3 sequences, of which approximately 10% were detected only once. The ten largest clones represent 25% to 35% of the sample. The sequenced sample was blood, either unsorted or a sorted T cell fraction (not recorded which). These receptor sequences come from a male donor with ankylosing spondylitis or in good health (not recorded which).

The V gene is TRBV4-3, the J gene TRBJ1-5; 7 positions agree with TRBD1. The ends lost 4 bases at V and 2 bases at J; junction bases unmatched: 5. In germline, CDR1 is LGHNA, CDR2 YSLEER. The CDR3 length is 15 residues. The CDR3 here is CASSPGTAGNQPQHF. DNA for the CDR3: TGCGCCAGCAGCCCGGGGACAGCCGGCAATCAGCCCCAGCATTTT.

V usage is TRBV1 and J usage is TRBJ2-1; the table's D gene call, TRBD2, was not cross checked with the DNA. TRBV1 is a listed pseudogene. The CDR3 has 14 amino acids. The DNA of the CDR3 is TGTGCCAGCAGCAAGGACACAGCGGGGATTGAGCAGTTCTTC. Amino acids: CASSKDTAGIEQFF.

This clonotype was counted many times. The J gene is TRBJ1-2, the V gene TRBV25-1; weak D call: TRBD1 (5 bases). Germline V CDR1 and CDR2: MGHDK, SYGVNS. The CDR3 length is 14 residues. Trimming cost V 0 bases and J 6 bases, with 11 bases left between them. CDR3 in DNA: TGTGCCAGCAGTGAATATGCGACGGGGGATGGCTACACCTTC. This encodes CASSEYATGDGYTF.

The rearrangement joins TRBV6-2 or TRBV6-3 to TRBJ2-7, with 10 nucleotides matching TRBD1. CDR1 is MNHEY and CDR2 is SVGEGT in the germline V gene. The CDR3 loop spans 16 amino acids. The trim removed 2 bases at V and 3 bases at J, leaving 7 bases unmatched. The CDR3 sequence: CASSYAGQGGRYEQYF. The DNA for the CDR3 is TGTGCCAGCAGTTACGCCGGACAGGGGGGTCGCTACGAGCAGTACTTC.

This clonotype was seen many times. The chain links TRBV20-1 to TRBJ2-2; no reliable D call. Germline values: CDR1 DFQATT, CDR2 SNEGSKA (reference sequence). Trimming shortened V by 4 bases and J by 5 bases, and 17 bases separated the two germline ends. This CDR3 spans 15 amino acids. In DNA form, the CDR3 reads TGCAGTGCTACTCGCTCACTTCCCTCAACCGGGGAGCTGTTTTTT. Amino acid sequence: CSATRSLPSTGELFF.

This clonotype was picked up a small number of times. The genes are TRBV5-1 and TRBJ2-3, with 10 bases identical to TRBD1. CDR1 SGHRS and CDR2 YFSETQ come from the germline V gene. The CDR3 length is 14 residues. J gave up 6 bases and V 6 bases, and 7 bases lay outside the gene matches. The DNA of the CDR3 is TGCGCCAGCACCTGGGACAGGGGATCCGATACGCAGTATTTT. Its protein product is CASTWDRGSDTQYF.

This clonotype has at least ten counts. J is TRBJ2-1 and V is TRBV27, with D possibly matching TRBD1 (6 bases). Per the germline V gene, CDR1 is MNHEY and CDR2 is SMNVEV (reference sequence). The CDR3 consists of 13 residues. Deletions cut 8 bases from V and 4 bases from J, with 12 bases between. CDR3 coding DNA: TGTGCCAGCCGGACAGAGAGATACAATGAGCAGTTCTTC. Protein sequence: CASRTERYNEQFF.

This clonotype was seen ten or more times. The chain joins TRBV5-1 to TRBJ2-7, with D possibly matching TRBD2 (5 bases). The CDR3 contains 16 residues. CDR1 and CDR2 (germline): SGHRS, YFSETQ. The V gene lost 0 bases and the J gene lost 5 bases, with 18 bases spanning the gap. CDR3 loop: CASSLDGKIWDNEQYF. In nucleotides, the CDR3 is TGCGCCAGCAGCTTGGACGGGAAGATTTGGGATAACGAGCAGTACTTC.

This clonotype was observed at least ten times. The genes are TRBV10-3 and TRBJ2-3, with D perhaps TRBD1 (5 bases). CDR3 length: 15 residues. The germline gives CDR1 ENHRY, CDR2 SYGVKD. V was cut by 1 base and J by 5 bases, with 13 bases left in between. Written as DNA, the CDR3 is TGTGCCATCAGTGAGTTTGGCCGTACAGGAGATACGCAGTATTTT. It yields the protein CAISEFGRTGDTQYF.

This clonotype was found a few times. V gene TRBV10-3 combines with J gene TRBJ2-7; TRBD1 aligns across 10 bases. V shed 10 bases, J shed 5 bases, and the junction held 8 bases outside the gene matches. The CDR3 loop spans 13 amino acids. Germline CDR1 ENHRY, CDR2 SYGVKD. Written as DNA, the CDR3 is TGTGCCACCGAGACAGGGGGCTATGACGAGCAGTACTTC. This sequence encodes CATETGGYDEQYF.

The chain has TRBV7-2 and TRBJ2-7; 11 positions match TRBD2. Germline V CDR1 and CDR2: SGHTA, FQGNSA. J gave up 7 bases and V 3 bases, and 8 bases lay outside the gene matches. The CDR3 contains 15 residues. The CDR3 is CASSFGSGGAREQYF. In DNA, the CDR3 is TGTGCCAGCAGCTTCGGTAGCGGGGGGGCACGTGAGCAGTACTTC. Together with reference TRBV7-2 and TRBJ2-7, the CDR3 gives the full variable domain: GAGVSQSPSNKVTEKGKDVELRCDPISGHTALYWYRQSLGQGLEFLIYFQGNSAPDKSGLPSDRFSAERTGGSVSTLTIQRTQQEDSAVYLCASSFGSGGAREQYFGPGTRLTVT.

The table lists this clonotype with a count of one. J is TRBJ2-1 and V is TRBV10-2; the D gene is possibly TRBD2 (6 bases). V lost 8 bases and J lost 0, with 20 bases in between. Germline V lookup: CDR1 WSHSY, CDR2 SAAADI. The CDR3 has 17 amino acids. CDR3 residues: CASLIGTGLSSYNEQFF. DNA of the CDR3: TGCGCCAGCTTAATAGGGACGGGACTGAGCTCCTACAATGAGCAGTTCTTC.

This clonotype was counted many times. The V and J genes are TRBV6-1 and TRBJ2-3; no reliable D call. This CDR3 is built from 14 residues. V was pared by 3 bases and J by 1 base, with 8 bases between. Germline CDR1 MNHNS, CDR2 SASEGT. The CDR3 sequence: CASSEYSGTDTQYF. The DNA for the CDR3 is TGTGCCAGCAGTGAGTACTCTGGCACAGATACGCAGTATTTT.

This clonotype was detected many times. This sequence joins TRBV20-1 and TRBJ2-7; 7 nucleotides match TRBD1. Germline CDR1 and CDR2: DFQATT and SNEGSKA (reference sequence). The CDR3 length is 15 residues. V gave up 0 bases and J gave up 5 bases; unmatched junction bases: 10. CDR3 residues: CSARDRRQGINEQYF. The CDR3 DNA sequence: TGCAGTGCTAGAGATAGGCGACAGGGAATAAACGAGCAGTACTTC.

For the CDR3, the DNA is TGTGCCAGCAGCCTGGGGGGCGAGTGGGGACACGCCTACGAGCAGTACTTC. Translating it yields CASSLGGEWGHAYEQYF. The rearrangement uses TRBV5-6 and TRBJ2-7; D may match TRBD1 or TRBD2 (6 bases each). The germline V gene has CDR1 SGHDT and CDR2 YYEEEE. The CDR3 runs 17 residues. V dropped 4 bases and J dropped 2 bases, with 22 bases sitting between them.

This clonotype was seen at least ten times. Here the CDR3 reads CASSKGQYNEQFF. The DNA of the CDR3 is TGCGCCAGCAGCAAAGGACAGTACAATGAGCAGTTCTTC. The chain carries TRBV4-3 and TRBJ2-1; TRBD1 is a possible D gene (6 bases). The CDR3 sequence is 13 residues long. Germline V gene sequence: CDR1 LGHNA, CDR2 YSLEER. Trimming shortened V by 5 bases and J by 4 bases, and 9 bases separated the two germline ends.

The CDR3, as DNA: TGTGCCACTCAGAGGGGGAATGAGCAGTTCTTC. Its translation is CATQRGNEQFF. This sequence joins TRBV7-9 and TRBJ2-1, with D possibly being TRBD1 (6 bases). This CDR3 comprises 11 residues. Per the germline V gene, CDR1 is SEHNR and CDR2 is FQNEAQ (reference sequence). V was shortened by 10 bases and J by 7 bases, with 11 bases between the two germline ends.

This clonotype was detected many times. The chain employs TRBV15 and TRBJ1-1, with D tentatively TRBD1 (6 bases). This CDR3 is built from 15 residues. Germline values: CDR1 LNHNV, CDR2 YYDKDF (reference sequence). The V and J ends lost 1 base and 4 bases respectively, with 13 bases between them. The chain's CDR3 is CATSRVPGGRTEAFF. CDR3 DNA sequence: TGTGCCACCAGCAGAGTTCCCGGGGGGCGCACTGAAGCTTTCTTT.

This clonotype was counted at least ten times. This chain joins TRBV20-1 and TRBJ1-1; 11 nucleotides match TRBD1. The germline V gene encodes CDR1 DFQATT and CDR2 SNEGSKA (reference sequence). Unmatched junction bases numbered 12, after V lost 6 bases and J lost 3 bases. This CDR3 contains 16 residues. The CDR3 spells CSANGDRTGGYTEAFF. The CDR3 DNA reads TGCAGTGCCAATGGGGACCGGACAGGGGGCTACACTGAAGCTTTCTTT.

This clonotype has only a few counts. J is TRBJ2-3 and V is TRBV9, with TRBD2 matching 8 bases. In germline, CDR1 is SGDLS, CDR2 YYNGEE. V was clipped by 0 bases and J by 8 bases; unmatched bases: 5. The length of the CDR3 is 14 residues. CDR3 residues: CASSVETGGRTQYF. CDR3 coding DNA: TGTGCCAGCAGCGTAGAAACGGGGGGGCGTACGCAGTATTTT. The variable domain in full, with the rest retrieved from reference TRBV9 and TRBJ2-3, is DSGVTQTPKHLITATGQRVTLRCSPRSGDLSVYWYQQSLDQGLQFLIQYYNGEERAKGNILERFSAQQFPDLHSELNLSSLELGDSALYFCASSVETGGRTQYFGPGTRLTVL.

This clonotype was recorded at least ten times. DNA for the CDR3: TGTGCCAGCTCACGAGAACAGGGGGCAGGGAGCAATCAGCCCCAGCATTTT. This codes for CASSREQGAGSNQPQHF. This chain connects TRBV18 to TRBJ1-5, with 9 nucleotides matching TRBD1. The CDR3 is 17 residues long. The germline CDR1 and CDR2 sequences are KGHSH and LQKENI. The V gene end was trimmed by 4 bases and the J gene end by 1 base; junction bases not matched to a gene: 8.

This clonotype was seen a few times. This chain uses TRBV18 with TRBJ2-7; 7 nucleotides agree with TRBD1. The CDR3 extends over 13 amino acids. The V gene end was trimmed by 3 bases and the J gene end by 5 bases; junction bases not matched to a gene: 4. Germline V gene sequence: CDR1 KGHSH, CDR2 LQKENI. The CDR3 DNA sequence: TGTGCCAGCTCACCCGTCGACAGGGACGAGCAGTACTTC. It specifies CASSPVDRDEQYF. Looking up the rest from reference TRBV18 and TRBJ2-7 gives the full variable domain: NAGVMQNPRHLVRRRGQEARLRCSPMKGHSHVYWYRQLPEEGLKFMVYLQKENIIDESGMPKERFSAEFPKEGPSILRIQQVVRGDSAAYFCASSPVDRDEQYFGPGTRLTVT.

The J gene is TRBJ1-1, the V gene TRBV27, with D tentatively TRBD1 (5 bases). The CDR3 is 16 amino acids. CDR1 is MNHEY and CDR2 is SMNVEV in the germline V gene (reference sequence). V lost 0 bases and J 1 base, leaving 12 bases between the germline ends. The CDR3 reads CASSLSSRQGNTEAFF. CDR3 in DNA: TGTGCCAGCAGTTTATCGAGTAGGCAGGGGAACACTGAAGCTTTCTTT.

This clonotype showed up many times. This chain connects TRBV27 to TRBJ1-4; maybe TRBD1 (6 bases). The CDR3 covers 15 residues. Germline values: CDR1 MNHEY, CDR2 SMNVEV (reference sequence). V gave up 2 bases and J gave up 2 bases, with 9 bases separating them. This CDR3 reads CASSLRGATNEKLFF. CDR3 DNA: TGTGCCAGCAGTTTAAGGGGGGCGACTAATGAAAAACTGTTTTTT.

This chain joins TRBV6-2 or TRBV6-3 and TRBJ2-5, with D hard to call. The CDR3 extends over 14 amino acids. V was trimmed by 2 bases and J by 0 bases, leaving 7 bases between them. Germline V lookup: CDR1 MNHEY, CDR2 SVGEGT. CDR3 DNA sequence: TGTGCCAGCAGTTACCACGGGTACCAAGAGACCCAGTACTTC. This codes for CASSYHGYQETQYF.

This clonotype was counted a few times. The genes are TRBV29-1 and TRBJ2-7; TRBD2 might be the D (7 bases). The V gene lost 3 bases and the J gene lost 1 base, with 16 bases spanning the gap. CDR1 is SQVTM, CDR2 ANQGSEA, per germline. CDR3 size: 15 residues. This CDR3 reads CSVDGGGGFSYEQYF. The CDR3 nucleotides read TGCAGCGTTGATGGCGGCGGGGGCTTTTCCTACGAGCAGTACTTC.